These T cell receptor beta chains were read from a single sample in a study of OX40 agonist ivuxolimab in advanced cancers. The assay was immunoSEQ multiplex PCR, and TCRdb's table has in-frame clones only and misses some. The sample holds fewer than 85,000 clones, 90% seen once. Sequencing used CD4+ or CD8+ T cells sorted from blood, obtained in a trial of the OX40 agonist ivuxolimab. These receptors originate from an adult with an advanced solid tumor such as melanoma, head and neck, liver or kidney cancer. Both conserved end residues are part of each CDR3. A D gene is named only where the DNA matches it firmly.

CDR3 | J | D | V | length
CASSGTGASYEQYF | TRBJ2-7 | TRBD1 | TRBV25-1 | 14
CASRRAGPPNEKLFF | TRBJ1-4 | . | TRBV5-4 | 15
CASSPHEGLGVWGYTF | TRBJ1-2 | . | TRBV28 | 16
CASSLGGLSQETQYF | TRBJ2-5 | . | TRBV5-1 | 15
CASSIETGGADTEAFF | TRBJ1-1 | TRBD1 | TRBV19 | 16
CASSLGDKYTEAFF | TRBJ1-1 | . | TRBV28 | 14
CASSIEGTPGTAQYF | TRBJ2-7 | . | TRBV19 | 15
CASSLGNGDYNEQFF | TRBJ2-1 | . | TRBV7-9 | 15
CASKTSGSPSLEQFF | TRBJ2-1 | TRBD2 | TRBV2 | 15
CASSESNTGELFF | TRBJ2-2 | . | TRBV6-5 | 13
CASSLGTASSGANVLTF | TRBJ2-6 | . | TRBV7-9 | 17
CASRPGPSNEKLFF | TRBJ1-4 | . | TRBV5-1 | 14
CASSRVGSYGYTF | TRBJ1-2 | . | TRBV6-5 | 13
CASSLDREITEAFF | TRBJ1-1 | . | TRBV5-4 | 14
CASSLLGDRNNEQFF | TRBJ2-1 | . | TRBV27 | 15
CAWSGDLSQPQHF | TRBJ1-5 | . | TRBV30 | 13
CASSPKPTDTQYF | TRBJ2-3 | . | TRBV5-1 | 13
CASGFGGTSVYGYTF | TRBJ1-2 | . | TRBV12-5 | 15
CASSFARGSTEAFF | TRBJ1-1 | . | TRBV5-1 | 14
CASTSQNRVYEQYF | TRBJ2-7 | . | TRBV28 | 14
CAISLGGGNSPLHF | TRBJ1-6 | . | TRBV10-3 | 14
CASSLEILGVGNTEAFF | TRBJ1-1 | . | TRBV7-2 | 17
CASRQADTQYF | TRBJ2-3 | . | TRBV2 | 11
CASSLPDRGPFQYF | TRBJ2-7 | TRBD1 | TRBV5-1 | 14
CSTKREGYEQYF | TRBJ2-7 | TRBD2 | TRBV29-1 | 12
CASSEMAVTTEAFF | TRBJ1-1 | . | TRBV2 | 14
CASSPRGLDYGYTF | TRBJ1-2 | . | TRBV5-1 | 14
CASSVGQGGPGELFF | TRBJ2-2 | TRBD1 | TRBV7-2 | 15
CASSPDRGGYTF | TRBJ1-2 | TRBD1 | TRBV7-8 | 12
CASSFGAGGNEQYF | TRBJ2-7 | TRBD1 | TRBV5-1 | 14
CASSASLAGASSSYEQYF | TRBJ2-7 | TRBD2 | TRBV10-1 | 18
CATSRDGAGQGLEQYF | TRBJ2-7 | TRBD1 | TRBV15 | 16
CASSQDLRTWAYGYTF | TRBJ1-2 | . | TRBV4-3 | 16
CASSLHQGEGTEAFF | TRBJ1-1 | . | TRBV7-3 | 15
CASSLGSTSDTQYF | TRBJ2-3 | . | TRBV5-1 | 14
CASSLIGAGTGELFF | TRBJ2-2 | . | TRBV5-1 | 15
CASSPRGSTGATNEKLFF | TRBJ1-4 | TRBD1 | TRBV14 | 18
CASSFPGTATGELFF | TRBJ2-2 | TRBD1 | TRBV5-1 | 15
CSVRGGYEQYF | TRBJ2-7 | . | TRBV29-1 | 11
CASSTTGGAPTGELFF | TRBJ2-2 | TRBD1 | TRBV5-1 | 16
CASSRLTSEQFF | TRBJ2-1 | . | TRBV7-9 | 12
CASSPRLAGGEDEQFF | TRBJ2-1 | TRBD2 | TRBV18 | 16
CASSIPSGGYLNEQFF | TRBJ2-1 | TRBD1 | TRBV19 | 16
CARYFGTGGNYGYTF | TRBJ1-2 | TRBD1 | TRBV25-1 | 15
CASSQGISGNSYNEQFF | TRBJ2-1 | TRBD2 | TRBV4-1 | 17
CSAREGGELFF | TRBJ2-2 | . | TRBV20-1 | 11
CASSLVGDEKLFF | TRBJ1-4 | . | TRBV5-1 | 13
CASSRGGNQPQHF | TRBJ1-5 | . | TRBV27 | 13
CASSGQGAFNEKLFF | TRBJ1-4 | TRBD1 | TRBV19 | 15
CASSQGRPGQGARNTEAFF | TRBJ1-1 | TRBD1 | TRBV23-1 | 19
CSARRDYEQYF | TRBJ2-7 | . | TRBV20-1 | 11
CASSLGSTSGNTGELFF | TRBJ2-2 | TRBD2 | TRBV11-3 | 17
CASSGTGGSYEQYF | TRBJ2-7 | TRBD1 | TRBV18 | 14
CASSLATLQETQYF | TRBJ2-5 | . | TRBV7-2 | 14
CASSLNQRGYEQYF | TRBJ2-7 | . | TRBV7-8 | 14
CAWSARDRYNSPLHF | TRBJ1-6 | TRBD1 | TRBV30 | 15
CASSPGPNYGYTF | TRBJ1-2 | . | TRBV28 | 13
CASSPLDGNGNTIYF | TRBJ1-3 | . | TRBV18 | 15
CSAWTGGELFF | TRBJ2-2 | . | TRBV20-1 | 11
CASSLIGSYNEQFF | TRBJ2-1 | . | TRBV5-4 | 14